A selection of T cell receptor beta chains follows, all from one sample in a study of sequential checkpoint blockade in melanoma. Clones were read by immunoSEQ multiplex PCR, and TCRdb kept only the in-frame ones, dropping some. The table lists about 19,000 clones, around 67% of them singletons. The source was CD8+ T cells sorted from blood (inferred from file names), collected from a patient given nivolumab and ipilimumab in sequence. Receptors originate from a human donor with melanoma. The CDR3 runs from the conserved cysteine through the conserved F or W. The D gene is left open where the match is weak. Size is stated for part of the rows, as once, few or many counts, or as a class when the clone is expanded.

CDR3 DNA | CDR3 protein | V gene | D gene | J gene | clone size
TGTGCCAGCAGCGTAGGAGATGGGGGCATCCAAGAGACCCAGTACTTC | CASSVGDGGIQETQYF | TRBV9 | . | TRBJ2-5 | .
TGCAGCGGTCAGGACAGGGAGGCGACTGAAGCTTTCTTT | CSGQDREATEAFF | TRBV29-1 | TRBD1 | TRBJ1-1 | .
TGCGCCAGCAGCTTGGGTCCGACTTACGAGCAGTACTTC | CASSLGPTYEQYF | TRBV5-1 | . | TRBJ2-7 | once
TGTGCCAGCAGTTATGTGACAGACTCCTACGAGCAGTACTTC | CASSYVTDSYEQYF | TRBV6-1 | . | TRBJ2-7 | .
TGTGCCAGCAGCGTAGAGGACAGGGGGGGATTTTCTGCCCAGCATTTT | CASSVEDRGGFSAQHF | TRBV9 | TRBD1 | TRBJ1-5 | once
TGTGCTAGCAGCTTATCGTACTCTGCCGAGCAGTTCTTC | CASSLSYSAEQFF | TRBV7-7 | . | TRBJ2-1 | .
TGCGCCAGCAGCCACCGGGACAGGGGCTCCTACAATGAGCAGTTCTTC | CASSHRDRGSYNEQFF | TRBV5-4 | TRBD1 | TRBJ2-1 | .
TGTGCCAGCAGCGGACGACAGGGTATAAAAGAGAATGAGCAGTTCTTC | CASSGRQGIKENEQFF | TRBV7-9 | TRBD1 | TRBJ2-1 | .
TGTGCCATGAGGCTAGCCGGCGACAATGAGCAGTTCTTC | CAMRLAGDNEQFF | TRBV7-9 | . | TRBJ2-1 | once
TGTGCCAGTAGTATAGACTCCCGACTAGCGGGAGCCAAAAACATTCAGTACTTC | CASSIDSRLAGAKNIQYF | TRBV19 | TRBD2 | TRBJ2-4 | .
TGTGCCAGCAGCGACCGTCCGGGACAGGGTGTCACTGAAGCTTTCTTT | CASSDRPGQGVTEAFF | TRBV5-4 | TRBD1 | TRBJ1-1 | .
TGTGCCAGTAGTATCGTATCAGGGAGCAATCAGCCCCAGCATTTT | CASSIVSGSNQPQHF | TRBV19 | . | TRBJ1-5 | .
TGTGCCAGCAGCAGTCCCGGGATGTGGAACACTGAAGCTTTCTTT | CASSSPGMWNTEAFF | TRBV7-9 | . | TRBJ1-1 | once
TGTGCCAGTAATAGCGAGTACGAGCAGTACTTC | CASNSEYEQYF | TRBV5-5 | . | TRBJ2-7 | .
TGTGCCAGCAGCGGTAGCGGGAATGAGCAGTTCTTC | CASSGSGNEQFF | TRBV9 | TRBD2 | TRBJ2-1 | .
TGTGCCAGCAGTTTATCAAGGGGGCTATTGAATGAGCAGTTCTTC | CASSLSRGLLNEQFF | TRBV27 | TRBD1 | TRBJ2-1 | .
TGTGCCACCTGGGCCCTTTACGAGCAGTACTTC | CATWALYEQYF | TRBV28 | . | TRBJ2-7 | .
TGTGCCAGCAGCCTACAGGGCGGGAACACCGGGGAGCTGTTTTTT | CASSLQGGNTGELFF | TRBV7-3 | . | TRBJ2-2 | .
TGTGCCAGCAGTGACCTCTCAGGGGTTGGTGAGCAGTTCTTC | CASSDLSGVGEQFF | TRBV2 | . | TRBJ2-1 | .
TGCGCCAGCAGCCCTGGGACAGGGGGCGCTTGGGGGGAGACCCAGTACTTC | CASSPGTGGAWGETQYF | TRBV5-1 | TRBD1 | TRBJ2-5 | .
TGCGCCAGCAGCCAAGAGGGGCCAGGGGTTGTGTTTACCCAATACAATGAGCAGTTCTTC | CASSQEGPGVVFTQYNEQFF | TRBV4-1 | . | TRBJ2-1 | .
TGTGCCAGCAGTTTGGGGGGTCCTTGGGAGCAGTACTTC | CASSLGGPWEQYF | TRBV28 | . | TRBJ2-7 | .
TGTGCCAGCAGCGTAGACTCGGGAGATGGTGGGACCCAGTACTTC | CASSVDSGDGGTQYF | TRBV9 | . | TRBJ2-5 | .
TGTGCCAGCAGTTACTCAGGGACAGGTTTATCCTACGAGCAGTACTTC | CASSYSGTGLSYEQYF | TRBV6-4 | TRBD1 | TRBJ2-7 | .
TGTGCCAGCAGTTTCTTGGGACAGACCTACGAGCAGTACTTC | CASSFLGQTYEQYF | TRBV27 | TRBD1 | TRBJ2-7 | once
TGTGCCAGCAGTTTAGCGGGGGTCTACAATGAGCAGTTCTTC | CASSLAGVYNEQFF | TRBV28 | TRBD2 | TRBJ2-1 | .
TGCAGCGTTGAAGATCGGCAGGGGATCTACGAGCAGTACTTC | CSVEDRQGIYEQYF | TRBV29-1 | . | TRBJ2-7 | .